The 30 T cell receptor beta chains below were found in one sample sequenced in a study of control samples from healthy donors and cancer patients. Sequenced by immunoSEQ multiplex PCR; TCRdb stores in-frame clones only, minus some. The table includes around 90,000 clones, 86% detected once. Source material: blood. The receptor source for this set is a young man in good health.

This sequence joins TRBV9 and TRBJ2-4; 8 bases are a match to TRBD1. The CDR3 runs 13 residues. Unmatched junction bases numbered 4, after V lost 4 bases and J lost 7 bases. The germline V gene has CDR1 SGDLS and CDR2 YYNGEE. In DNA form, the CDR3 reads TGTGCCAGCAGCCCGGACAGGGCTAACATTCAGTACTTC. As protein: CASSPDRANIQYF.

The chain is built from TRBV12-3 or TRBV12-4 and TRBJ2-7; D might be TRBD1 (6 bases). V was trimmed by 10 bases and J by 3 bases, leaving 13 bases between them. The length of the CDR3 is 12 residues. The CDR3 sequence is CATRQDDYEQYF. As DNA, the CDR3 is TGTGCCACTCGACAGGACGACTACGAGCAGTACTTC.

The chain uses TRBV4-2 and TRBJ2-1, with unresolved D. CDR1 and CDR2 from the germline V gene are LGHNA and YNFKEQ. V was shortened by 0 bases and J by 9 bases, with 9 bases between the two germline ends. This CDR3 spans 13 amino acids. CDR3 bases: TGTGCCAGCAGCCAAGAGGGATTTGGTGAGCAGTTCTTC. This encodes CASSQEGFGEQFF.

This chain uses TRBV24-1 with TRBJ2-7, with TRBD1 matching over 8 bases. Germline CDR1 is KGHDR and CDR2 is SFDVKD. The CDR3 spans 14 residues. V was pared by 7 bases and J by 2 bases, with 6 bases of the junction left unmatched. The chain's CDR3 is CATRWTGLAYEQYV. In nucleotides, the CDR3 is TGTGCCACCAGATGGACAGGGCTCGCCTACGAGCAGTACGTC.

The chain carries TRBV24-1 and TRBJ2-3; D call uncertain. Between the trimmed V and J ends, which lost 4 bases and 5 bases, there was a span of 12 bases. CDR3 length equals 14 residues. Germline V lookup: CDR1 KGHDR, CDR2 SFDVKD. This CDR3 reads CATSDMNQGDTQYF. The DNA for the CDR3 is TGTGCCACCAGTGACATGAACCAAGGAGATACGCAGTATTTT.

V gene TRBV28 combines with J gene TRBJ1-1, with TRBD1 matching over 8 bases. The germline V gene encodes CDR1 MDHEN and CDR2 SYDVKM. V shed 7 bases and J 5 bases; nucleotides not matched to a gene: 6. The CDR3 is 13 residues long. CDR3 residues: CASINRGGTEAFF. In nucleotides, the CDR3 is TGTGCCAGCATAAACAGGGGGGGAACTGAAGCTTTCTTT.

The V and J genes are TRBV10-2 and TRBJ2-5, with 15 bases fitting TRBD2. V trimming: 2 bases; J trimming: 5 bases; junction bases outside the gene matches: 6. The germline V gene has CDR1 WSHSY and CDR2 SAAADI. The CDR3 runs 17 residues. CDR3 in amino acids: CASSEPGLAGGKETQYF. CDR3 sequence (DNA): TGCGCCAGCAGTGAGCCTGGACTAGCGGGGGGGAAGGAGACCCAGTACTTC.

This clone was counted once. The chain uses TRBV6-5 and TRBJ1-2, with D possibly TRBD1 on 5 matching bases. Per germline, CDR1 MNHEY and CDR2 SVGAGI. The CDR3 consists of 13 residues. Trimming shortened V by 6 bases and J by 7 bases, and 15 bases separated the two germline ends. The CDR3 region is CASRSQAQGGYTF. The CDR3 DNA reads TGTGCCAGCAGGTCACAGGCCCAGGGTGGCTACACCTTC.

This clone was observed a single time. The chain joins TRBV5-5 to TRBJ2-1; 9 bases are shared with TRBD1. V trimming: 4 bases; J trimming: 5 bases; junction bases outside the gene matches: 7. The CDR3 runs to 15 residues. The germline V gene has CDR1 SGHKS and CDR2 YYEKEE (reference sequence). The CDR3 DNA is TGTGCCAGCAGCAAACAGGGGGCATACAACAATGAGCAGTTCTTC. Its protein product is CASSKQGAYNNEQFF.

V and J are TRBV5-1 and TRBJ2-5; 7 bases are a match to TRBD1. V shed 3 bases and J 5 bases; nucleotides not matched to a gene: 13. The CDR3 contains 16 residues. Germline V lookup: CDR1 SGHRS, CDR2 YFSETQ. This CDR3 is CASSSARTGLGETQYF. As DNA, the CDR3 is TGCGCCAGCAGCTCTGCACGGACAGGCTTGGGGGAGACCCAGTACTTC.

The chain has TRBV5-4 and TRBJ1-1; TRBD1 might be the D (5 bases). The CDR3 is 12 residues long. The germline CDR1 and CDR2 sequences are SGHNT and YYREEE (reference sequence). V shed 2 bases and J shed 8 bases, with 10 bases lying between them. In nucleotides, the CDR3 is TGTGCCAGCAGCTTCGGGGCAGCCGAAGCTTTCTTT. Translating gives CASSFGAAEAFF. The whole variable domain, remainder taken from reference TRBV5-4 and TRBJ1-1, is ETGVTQSPTHLIKTRGQQVTLRCSSQSGHNTVSWYQQALGQGPQFIFQYYREEENGRGNFPPRFSGLQFPNYSSELNVNALELDDSALYLCASSFGAAEAFFGQGTRLTVV.

The V gene is TRBV5-1, the J gene TRBJ2-3; 7 positions agree with TRBD2. The J segment lost 0 bases and the V segment lost 7 bases, leaving 8 bases of the junction unmatched. The CDR3 has 15 residues. Germline CDR1 reads SGHRS; CDR2 reads YFSETQ. The CDR3 spells CASQAGLYSTDTQYF. The CDR3, as DNA: TGCGCCAGCCAAGCGGGGTTGTATAGCACAGATACGCAGTATTTT.

The chain has TRBV6-2 or TRBV6-3 and TRBJ1-5; D is ambiguous. Germline CDR1 reads MNHEY; CDR2 reads SVGEGT. The CDR3 is 13 amino acids. The V gene lost 6 bases and the J gene lost 4 bases, with 10 bases spanning the gap. Here the CDR3 reads CASRPNLNQPQHF. The CDR3 region has the DNA TGTGCCAGCAGACCTAACCTAAATCAGCCCCAGCATTTT.

The chain joins TRBV9 to TRBJ2-7; D gene uncertain. CDR1 SGDLS and CDR2 YYNGEE come from the germline V gene. CDR3 length: 16 amino acids. V lost 3 bases and J 0 bases, leaving 16 bases between the germline ends. CDR3 coding DNA: TGTGCCAGCAGCGGTAGCCCAGAGACATACTCCTACGAGCAGTACTTC. This gives the protein CASSGSPETYSYEQYF.

The J gene is TRBJ2-2, the V gene TRBV10-3; D is unresolved. Trimming removed 6 bases at V and 1 base at J, with 9 bases between. The CDR3 consists of 14 residues. Germline V gives CDR1 ENHRY, CDR2 SYGVKD. The CDR3 spells CAISPGVNTGELFF. In DNA form, the CDR3 reads TGTGCCATCAGCCCTGGAGTGAACACCGGGGAGCTGTTTTTT.

The chain links TRBV25-1 to TRBJ2-7; D possibly corresponds to TRBD1 (5 bases). Germline lookup yields CDR1 MGHDK and CDR2 SYGVNS. Between the trimmed V and J ends, which lost 3 bases and 2 bases, there was a span of 11 bases. This CDR3 has 14 residues. The DNA for the CDR3 is TGTGCCAGCAGTGAGGCAGGGCCTACCTACGAGCAGTACTTC. As protein: CASSEAGPTYEQYF.

Only one count was recorded for this clone. This chain joins TRBV4-1 and TRBJ2-1; a weak D match, TRBD1 (8 bases). The germline gives CDR1 MGHRA, CDR2 YSYEKL. The CDR3 sequence is 17 residues long. Trimming removed 3 bases at V and 3 bases at J, with 18 bases between. CDR3 coding DNA: TGCGCCAGCAGCCAGGGGGGGCGGACAGGGCGCTACAATGAGCAGTTCTTC. It is translated as CASSQGGRTGRYNEQFF.

The gene calls are TRBV10-1 and TRBJ2-3; D gene uncertain. The V gene's germline CDR1 is WNHNN and CDR2 SYGVQD (reference sequence). V was pared by 7 bases and J by 0 bases, with 8 bases between. CDR3 length equals 13 residues. DNA for the CDR3: TGCGCCAGCACCCCCACTAGCACAGATACGCAGTATTTT. Translating gives CASTPTSTDTQYF.

This sequence joins TRBV12-5 and TRBJ1-1, with D perhaps matching TRBD1 (5 bases). CDR1 LGHNT and CDR2 FRNRAP come from the germline V gene. Trimming removed 6 bases from V and 5 bases from J, with 16 bases in between. This CDR3 has 14 residues. The CDR3 sequence: CASGPFGGGTEAFF. In DNA form, the CDR3 reads TGTGCTAGTGGCCCCTTTGGGGGTGGGACTGAAGCTTTCTTT.

This chain links TRBV14 with TRBJ1-2; D is uncertain. Per germline, CDR1 SGHDN and CDR2 FVKESK. The CDR3 has 14 amino acids. Deletions cut 1 base from V and 7 bases from J, with 13 bases between. The CDR3 here is CASSQGRAAGGYTF. Here the CDR3 DNA reads TGTGCCAGCAGCCAAGGCCGGGCAGCAGGTGGCTACACCTTC.

This chain uses TRBV10-2 with TRBJ2-7; perhaps TRBD2 as D (5 bases). Between the trimmed V and J ends, which lost 10 bases and 1 base, there was a span of 14 bases. Germline values: CDR1 WSHSY, CDR2 SAAADI. The CDR3 is made up of 13 amino acids. CDR3 amino acids: CATGGPRSYEQYV. The CDR3 DNA reads TGCGCCACCGGAGGACCGCGATCCTACGAGCAGTACGTC.

The V gene is TRBV6-5, the J gene TRBJ1-5; 7 bases map to TRBD1. CDR3 length: 15 residues. V trimming: 6 bases; J trimming: 2 bases; junction bases outside the gene matches: 7. CDR1 is MNHEY, CDR2 SVGAGI, per germline. The CDR3 sequence is CASRLTGVGNQPQHF. The CDR3 DNA follows: TGTGCCAGCAGACTTACAGGGGTCGGCAATCAGCCCCAGCATTTT.

For the CDR3, the DNA is TGCGCCAGCACTTCTGTCCCGGGACAGGGGTCAGATACGCAGTATTTT. This encodes CASTSVPGQGSDTQYF. The V and J genes are TRBV5-1 and TRBJ2-3; 10 bases agree with TRBD1. The CDR3 runs 16 residues. The germline V gene encodes CDR1 SGHRS and CDR2 YFSETQ. V lost 6 bases to trimming and J lost 4 bases; unmatched junction nucleotides: 11.

The chain carries TRBV25-1 and TRBJ2-7; 10 bases fit TRBD1. V trimming: 2 bases; J trimming: 9 bases; junction bases outside the gene matches: 4. CDR3 size: 13 residues. Germline CDR1 MGHDK, CDR2 SYGVNS. CDR3 residues: CASSEPGQGRQYV. In DNA form, the CDR3 reads TGTGCCAGCAGTGAACCGGGACAGGGGAGGCAGTACGTC.

A note on this clone: Within the sample, other DNA sequences also encode this same CDR3. The chain employs TRBV5-1 and TRBJ2-1; no reliable D call. V shed 0 bases and J shed 3 bases, with 4 bases lying between them. Germline CDR1 reads SGHRS; CDR2 reads YFSETQ. The CDR3 totals 13 residues. The CDR3 sequence is CASSLGGYNEQFF. For the CDR3, the DNA is TGCGCCAGCAGCTTGGGGGGCTACAATGAGCAGTTCTTC.

The gene calls are TRBV6-5 and TRBJ1-3; D call uncertain. V lost 2 bases and J lost 0, with 8 bases in between. This CDR3 has 15 amino acids. CDR1 is MNHEY and CDR2 is SVGAGI in the germline V gene. The CDR3 sequence is CASSYGRSSGNTIYF. CDR3 in DNA: TGTGCCAGCAGTTACGGACGGAGCTCTGGAAACACCATATATTTT.

The rearrangement links TRBV5-8 to TRBJ1-2; TRBD1 is a possible D gene (5 bases). CDR1 SGHTS and CDR2 YDEGEE come from the germline V gene. There are 15 residues in the CDR3. V lost 7 bases to trimming and J lost 4 bases, with 20 bases between them. CDR3 region: CASPNGGTNFYGYTF. CDR3 DNA sequence: TGTGCCAGCCCGAATGGGGGGACCAACTTCTATGGCTACACCTTC.

The genes are TRBV27 and TRBJ1-2; 8 bases line up with TRBD1. Trimming took 5 bases from V and 7 from J; bases not matched to a gene: 3. CDR1 and CDR2 from the germline V gene are MNHEY and SMNVEV (reference sequence). This CDR3 contains 12 residues. The CDR3 region has the DNA TGTGCCAGCAGTACAGGGGGTAGTGGCTACACCTTC. Its translation: CASSTGGSGYTF.

This chain uses TRBV2 with TRBJ1-2, with D possibly being TRBD1 (5 bases). CDR1 and CDR2 from the germline V gene are SNHLY and FYNNEI. V gave up 6 bases and J gave up 3 bases, with 11 bases separating them. CDR3 size: 13 residues. The CDR3 is CASRPGTDYGYTF. CDR3 DNA: TGTGCCAGCAGGCCTGGGACCGACTATGGCTACACCTTC.

This rearrangement joins TRBV27 to TRBJ1-1; D remains unclear. V was clipped by 3 bases and J by 5 bases, with 10 bases between them. The length of the CDR3 is 13 residues. The germline V gene has CDR1 MNHEY and CDR2 SMNVEV (reference sequence). The CDR3 sequence is CASSFTEGTEAFF. The DNA of the CDR3 is TGTGCCAGCAGTTTCACGGAAGGGACTGAAGCTTTCTTT.